The present entry profiles one TCR beta chain with its context. This sample is drawn from a study of cytomegalovirus exposure and HLA in healthy donors. This CDR3 region has 14 residues. Germline values: CDR1 SGHAT, CDR2 FQNNGV. Trimming took 6 bases from V and 0 from J, leaving 12 bases between them. 13 Jbeta primers and 60 Vbeta primers were used for the PCR. TCRdb's table, derived via immunoSEQ multiplex PCR, lists solely in-frame clones and lacks some. The sample shows approximately 100,000 clones, 64% of them seen only once. Sequencing was performed on PBMCs. The clonotype originates from a man in his sixties in good health and CMV-seronegative. The chain is built from TRBV11-2 and TRBJ2-7, with D perhaps TRBD2 (6 bases). The CDR3 protein is CASSSRTTSYEQYF. The CDR3 DNA reads TGTGCCAGCAGTTCCCGGACTACCTCCTACGAGCAGTACTTC.